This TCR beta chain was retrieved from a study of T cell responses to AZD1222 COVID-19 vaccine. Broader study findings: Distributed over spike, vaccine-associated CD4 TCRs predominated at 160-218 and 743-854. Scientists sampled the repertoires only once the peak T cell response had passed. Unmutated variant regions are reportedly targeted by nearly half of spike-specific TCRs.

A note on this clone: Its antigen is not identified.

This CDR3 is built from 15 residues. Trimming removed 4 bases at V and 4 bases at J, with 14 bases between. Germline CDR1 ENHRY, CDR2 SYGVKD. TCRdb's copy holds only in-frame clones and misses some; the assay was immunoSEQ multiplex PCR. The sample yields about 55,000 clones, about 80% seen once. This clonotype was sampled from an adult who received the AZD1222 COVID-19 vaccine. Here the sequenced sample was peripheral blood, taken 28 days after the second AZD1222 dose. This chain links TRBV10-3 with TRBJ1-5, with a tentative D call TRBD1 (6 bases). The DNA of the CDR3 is TGTGCCATCAGTGGCGGGGAACAGGGAAATCAGCCCCAGCATTTT. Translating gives CAISGGEQGNQPQHF.